This TCR beta chain was obtained from a study of control samples from healthy donors and cancer patients. Trimming cost V 8 bases and J 2 bases, with 19 bases left between them. The CDR3 is 17 amino acids. CDR1 is SEHNR and CDR2 is FQNEAQ in the germline V gene (reference sequence). The repertoire was sequenced with immunoSEQ multiplex PCR; TCRdb's copy has only in-frame clones and lacks some. The sample has 120,000 or so clones, roughly 90% seen once; the top ten hold around 2%. The source is a young man in good health. The chain combines TRBV7-9 with TRBJ2-6; possibly TRBD1 for D (5 bases). What was sequenced was blood. The CDR3 DNA follows: TGTGCCAGCGGCGACAGTCCGGCGATGCCTGGGGCCAACGTCCTGACTTTC. This codes for CASGDSPAMPGANVLTF.